A single T cell receptor beta chain is shown here with its context. The assay was immunoSEQ multiplex PCR, and TCRdb's table has in-frame clones only and misses some. The repertoire holds 200,000 to 250,000 clones, with about nine tenths as singletons. This entry comes from a study of blood T cell repertoires in COVID-19. CDR3 length equals 14 residues. V dropped 8 bases and J dropped 2 bases, with 15 bases sitting between them. CDR1 is LNHDA and CDR2 is SQIVND in the germline V gene (reference sequence). The source is a man between 60 and 75 years old who had recovered from COVID-19. The V gene is TRBV19, the J gene TRBJ1-1; no reliable D call. The material sequenced was peripheral blood. CDR3 sequence reads: CASGPGPINTEAFF. DNA of the CDR3: TGTGCCAGTGGCCCGGGTCCGATCAACACTGAAGCTTTCTTT.